Listed here is a single T cell receptor beta chain. It lacks a known antigen. No base quality values were provided; no much bigger clone lies one nucleotide off. This specimen belongs to a study of blood T cell repertoires in COVID-19 (TCRdb year 2020). In terms of the full investigation: Samples from collaborators originated in the United States, Italy and Spain and spanned both the acute and convalescent phases of COVID-19. The repertoires were released in a freely available public database intended as a resource for research on the immune response to SARS-CoV-2. Subjects who had been exposed to COVID-19, were actively infected with it, or had recovered from it provided the deeply sampled blood TCRbeta repertoires that made up the dataset. The prospective study material was composed of cDNA or gDNA derived from T cells, B-cell-depleted T cells, or PBMCs. The samples were drawn from two sources: the first 160 participants of the ongoing ImmuneRACE study, and 1,254 subjects contributed by 6 global collaborators. Nearly every sample came with metadata listing a de-identified subject ID, COVID-19 status, age in years and sex. Where available, HLA class I and class II types were taken from metadata supplied by the sample provider and were not determined by assay-based typing.

The research as a whole found: Clinical and demographic metadata were provided uncurated, with the amount varying by source and participant.

TCRbeta CDR3 regions were amplified from genomic DNA by means of the immunoSEQ Assay, a bias-controlled multiplex PCR. The authors' pipeline ran thus. The number of nucleated cells in each sample was estimated by amplification of reference gene primers within the assay. Sequence reads were collapsed and filtered to measure the absolute abundance of every unique TCRbeta CDR3 rearrangement. Productive Simpson clonality was computed per sample as the square root of Simpson's diversity index over productive rearrangements. As stored in TCRdb, this immuneACCESS dataset retains in-frame rearrangements with V and J assigned. A fraction of the clones does not appear; measured against another copy, unresolved V genes explain less than half of the discrepancy, and the remainder lacks a known reason. That table supplies the V and J calls and clone size; D and trimming were determined from the DNA. This sample is represented by 350,000 or so clones; roughly 89% of them were singletons. Of the sample, 3.9% is held by the ten largest clones.

At one collaborating source in Seattle, patients were enrolled during active infection and were followed longitudinally through the course of disease. Each collaborating institution followed its own protocols to collect whole blood in K2EDTA tubes. For TCRbeta analysis, collaborator samples were shipped as frozen whole blood, as isolated PBMCs, or as DNA extracted from either sample type. Material for sequencing was peripheral blood. The clonotype was recovered from an older woman with COVID-19, enrolled during active disease.

The CDR3 protein sequence reads: CASSPPLAGVTDTQYF. The DNA sequence reads TGTGCCAGCAGCCCCCCGCTAGCGGGGGTCACAGATACGCAGTATTTT. The rearrangement combines TRBV3-1 (or the pseudogene TRBV3-2) with TRBJ2-3, with TRBD2 identical over 10 junction bases. Unmatched junction bases come to 6, with V trimmed by 4 bases and J by 2 bases. Reading the germline V gene (reference sequence) gives CDR1 LGHDT and CDR2 YNNKEL. Including the terminal cysteine and phenylalanine, the CDR3 comprises 16 residues. The kept DNA is CDR3 alone, 48 bases in frame from the first base.